These 10 T cell receptor beta chains were sequenced from one sample in a study of CD8 T cells in Susac syndrome. Reverse transcription of 0.5 to 1 ug RNA was performed with random hexamers. TCRdb recomputed calls from the immunoSEQ multiplex PCR reads with MiXCR, one row per CDR3 protein. The table records under 150,000 distinct CDR3 sequences, less than 95% of them present only once. Sequenced: CD4+ T cells from PBMCs. The receptor set was obtained from a human donor with multiple sclerosis.

This chain links TRBV7-2 with TRBJ2-7, with 9 nucleotides matching TRBD1. Trimming took 5 bases from V and 6 from J; bases not matched to a gene: 8. Germline V gene lookup returns CDR1 SGHTA and CDR2 FQGNSA. The CDR3 extends over 14 amino acids. This chain's CDR3 is CASSIGDREREQYF. The CDR3 DNA reads as TGTGCCAGCAGCATAGGGGACAGGGAGCGCGAGCAGTACTTC.

The rearrangement joins TRBV29-1 to TRBJ1-4; D gene ambiguous. Germline loops: CDR1 SQVTM, CDR2 ANQGSEA. V was pared by 6 bases and J by 4 bases, with 15 bases between. This CDR3 comprises 14 residues. The CDR3 region is CSVAEGGVNEKLFF. The CDR3 nucleotides read TGCAGCGTCGCTGAGGGTGGGGTTAATGAAAAACTGTTTTTT.

The chain employs TRBV20-1 and TRBJ1-1, with a tentative D call TRBD1 (6 bases). Germline V lookup: CDR1 DFQATT, CDR2 SNEGSKA (reference sequence). The CDR3 extends over 14 amino acids. V lost 3 bases, J lost 6 bases, and 17 bases lay in between. CDR3 region: CSASVGAISAEAFF. The CDR3 coding sequence is TGCAGTGCTAGCGTGGGGGCGATTAGCGCTGAAGCTTTCTTT.

The chain has TRBV14 and TRBJ1-4; D gene ambiguous. This CDR3 is 14 amino acids long. Between the trimmed V and J ends, which lost 2 bases and 0 bases, there was a span of 4 bases. Germline V CDR1 and CDR2: SGHDN, FVKESK. The CDR3 reads CASSQRATNEKLFF. The CDR3 region has the DNA TGTGCCAGCAGCCAACGGGCAACTAATGAAAAACTGTTTTTT.

V gene TRBV7-9 combines with J gene TRBJ1-1; D unresolved. CDR3 length: 16 residues. Trimming pared 1 base from V and 4 bases from J, leaving 16 bases between. CDR1 is SEHNR, CDR2 FQNEAQ, per germline (reference sequence). CDR3 bases: TGTGCCAGCAGCTTAGGAGGTGTCGGGTCGTTCACTGAAGCTTTCTTT. Translation: CASSLGGVGSFTEAFF.

The genes are TRBV28 and TRBJ2-5, with D hard to call. Germline CDR1 reads MDHEN; CDR2 reads SYDVKM. V was clipped by 5 bases and J by 0 bases, with 13 bases between them. The CDR3 consists of 15 residues. The CDR3 loop reads CASSRSPTYQETQYF. The DNA for the CDR3 is TGTGCCAGCAGTCGTAGCCCCACGTACCAAGAGACCCAGTACTTC.

The gene calls are TRBV29-1 and TRBJ2-7; 8 bases agree with TRBD2. The V gene's germline CDR1 is SQVTM and CDR2 ANQGSEA. The CDR3 runs 13 residues. V lost 2 bases, J lost 9 bases, and 9 bases stayed unmatched. The CDR3 loop is CSVESGGRGGQYF. The CDR3 DNA reads TGCAGCGTTGAAAGCGGGGGCCGGGGAGGGCAGTACTTC.

The genes are TRBV13 and TRBJ1-1; 10 positions agree with TRBD1. V was clipped by 5 bases and J by 2 bases; unmatched bases: 5. CDR1 is PRHDT and CDR2 is FYEKMQ in the germline V gene (reference sequence). The CDR3 extends over 15 amino acids. The CDR3 loop is CASSLGTGVNTEAFF. Here the CDR3 DNA reads TGTGCCAGCAGCCTGGGGACAGGGGTAAACACTGAAGCTTTCTTT.

The V gene is TRBV18, the J gene TRBJ1-1; 8 positions match TRBD1. J was trimmed by 4 bases and V by 6 bases; bases with no gene match: 7. This CDR3 is built from 14 residues. The germline gives CDR1 KGHSH, CDR2 LQKENI. The CDR3 region is CASSSSTGGTEAFF. CDR3 in DNA: TGTGCCAGCTCCTCGTCTACAGGGGGCACTGAAGCTTTCTTT.

The gene calls are TRBV20-1 and TRBJ2-2, with D perhaps matching TRBD1 (5 bases). V was pared by 1 base and J by 6 bases, with 12 bases between. Germline-derived CDR1 and CDR2 are DFQATT and SNEGSKA (reference sequence). This CDR3 contains 14 residues. The CDR3 DNA reads as TGCAGTGCTAGAGGGTCCAGGGTATCCGGGGAGCTGTTTTTT. Protein: CSARGSRVSGELFF.